This T cell receptor (beta chain) was found in a study of T cells in women clearing cervical HPV infection listed by TCRdb under 2018. For the wider study: The cases were approximately 25 women with histologically confirmed HPV16-related CIN3 or worse, and 2 of these cases were invasive cancers. Cases and controls were matched on age within five years and on year of sample collection. Cases had a median age of about 34 years and controls had a median age of approximately 37, with no significant differences in baseline characteristics. An exploratory proof-of-principle case-control study, nested within the Guanacaste HPV Natural History Study in Costa Rica, was conducted to compare TCR repertoires across cervical HPV16 outcomes. Blood from cases was collected at the visit where the lesion was first found, while blood from controls was collected once the infection could no longer be detected. For cases, a median interval of approximately 150 days, with an interquartile range of roughly 80 to 210 days, was observed between lesion detection and blood sampling. HLA typing was available for only a few women, so HLA type could not be excluded as a confounder. Controls were some 26 women whose single incident HPV16 infection cleared within 12 months without precancer or cancer developing. The parent cohort enrolled roughly 10,000 women aged 18 or older in Guanacaste, Costa Rica, during about 1992 to 1995 and followed them for 6 to 7 years. Five blinded duplicates per group were added as quality controls, giving around 60 samples: 50 or so participants and ten or so replicates. The paper's findings and limits, for the study overall: TCR repertoire richness was significantly higher in CIN3+ cases than in controls across sequencing depths, while evenness did not differ. By combining richness with V gene abundances, random forest classifiers separated cases from controls with an estimated AUC of about 0.82. Because of the cross-sectional design, the study could not determine whether the associations came before infection or resulted from infection, and neither effector/memory subsets nor HPV-specific T cells were isolated. Cases had lower TRBV6-7 relative abundance than controls (about 0.1% versus 0.15%; Bonferroni P = 0.0008). Because the number of T cells in each sample was unknown, differences in richness could reflect differing T-cell content rather than repertoire biology.

The immunoSEQ assay used multiplex PCR to amplify TCR beta CDR3 regions from an average of roughly 1.2 ug of genomic DNA per sample. The assay corrected primer bias using a complete synthetic TCR repertoire to establish an amplification baseline. The amplicons were sequenced using the Illumina platform. Concerning the study's data processing: Sequences were error-corrected by clustering with frequency ratios and a modified nearest-neighbor algorithm and were then analyzed in the immunoSEQ Analyzer with IMGT gene definitions. At each rarefaction depth, TCR richness and evenness were averaged over 20 rarefaction repeats, and samples with fewer sequences than the depth were excluded. V, D and J gene relative abundances were compared between groups with Wilcoxon rank sum tests, applying FDR correction. In the blinded duplicates, the intraclass correlation was over 95% for TCR richness and averaged about 73% across 55 to 75 gene segments. TCRdb mirrors the immuneACCESS table, restricted to in-frame sequences. Some clones are absent from its copies; in checked studies, under half trace to an unresolved V gene, and the reason for the others is unknown. That table is the source of V, J and clone size, and D and trimming were worked out from the DNA. The data table for this sample lists 20,000 to 30,000 clones. 5.4% of the sample rests with the top ten.

Comments on this clone: Its cognate antigen has yet to be identified. The read halts 3 residues ahead of the CDR3 end, with the missing end drawn from the germline J gene.

Every participant had a single incident cervical HPV16 infection, and women with prevalent HPV16 infections were excluded. Cervical HPV DNA was detected by MY09/MY11 PCR, and genotyping was performed by dot-blot hybridization. Fifteen mL of heparinized blood were centrifuged, and the buffy coat was split into aliquots, frozen at -30 degrees C, and then kept at -80 degrees C. Genomic DNA was extracted from buffy coat specimens using QIAGEN kits. V is pruned by 1 base and J by 2 bases, leaving 0 bases of the junction without a gene match. For CDR1 and CDR2, the germline V gene (reference sequence) lists LNHDA and SQIVND. From its cysteine to its phenylalanine, the CDR3 spans 15 amino acids. The DNA covers only part of the CDR3, 36 bases in frame from base 1.

The sequence is built from TRBV19 and TRBJ1-5; TRBD1 fits 9 bases in the junction. The sample was blood buffy coat. This TCR was sampled from a woman between 18 and 75 years old with a cervical HPV16 infection that either progressed to CIN3+ or cleared (not recorded which). The CDR3 here reads CASSIGTGGNQPQHF. CDR3 bases read: TGTGCCAGTAGTATAGGGACAGGGGGCAATCAGCCC.